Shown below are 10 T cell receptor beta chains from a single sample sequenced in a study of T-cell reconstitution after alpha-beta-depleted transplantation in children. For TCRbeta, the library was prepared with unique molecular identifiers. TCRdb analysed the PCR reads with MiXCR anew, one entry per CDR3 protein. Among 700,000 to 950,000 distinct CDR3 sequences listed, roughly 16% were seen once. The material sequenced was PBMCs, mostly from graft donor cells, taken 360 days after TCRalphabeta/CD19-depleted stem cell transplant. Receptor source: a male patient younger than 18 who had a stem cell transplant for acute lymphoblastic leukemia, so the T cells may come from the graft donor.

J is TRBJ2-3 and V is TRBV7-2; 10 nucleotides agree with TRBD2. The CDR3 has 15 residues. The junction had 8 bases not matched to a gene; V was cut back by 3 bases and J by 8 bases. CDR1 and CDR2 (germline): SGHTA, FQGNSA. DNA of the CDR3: TGTGCCAGCAGCTTGTCTACTAGCGGGGTCGCTACGCAGTATTTT. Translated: CASSLSTSGVATQYF.

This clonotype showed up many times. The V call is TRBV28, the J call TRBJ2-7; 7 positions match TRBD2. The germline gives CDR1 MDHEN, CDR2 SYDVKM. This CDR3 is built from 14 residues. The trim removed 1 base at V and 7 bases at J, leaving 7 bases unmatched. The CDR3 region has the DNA TGTGCCAGCAGTTTATTGGGGGGGGAGTGGGAGCAGTACTTC. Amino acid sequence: CASSLLGGEWEQYF. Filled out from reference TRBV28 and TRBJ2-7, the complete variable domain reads DVKVTQSSRYLVKRTGEKVFLECVQDMDHENMFWYRQDPGLGLRLIYFSYDVKMKEKGDIPEGYSVSREKKERFSLILESASTNQTSMYLCASSLLGGEWEQYFGPGTRLTVT.

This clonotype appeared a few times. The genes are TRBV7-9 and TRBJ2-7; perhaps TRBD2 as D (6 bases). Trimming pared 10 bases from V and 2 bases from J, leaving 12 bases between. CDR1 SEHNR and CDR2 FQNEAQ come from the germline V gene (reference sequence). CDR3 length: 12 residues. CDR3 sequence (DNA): TGTGCCACAGCAACGGGGGCCTACGAGCAGTACTTC. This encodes CATATGAYEQYF.

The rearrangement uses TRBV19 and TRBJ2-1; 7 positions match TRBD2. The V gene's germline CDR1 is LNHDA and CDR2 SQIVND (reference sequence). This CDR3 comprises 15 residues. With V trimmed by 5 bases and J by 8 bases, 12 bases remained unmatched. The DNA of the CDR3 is TGTGCCAGTAGTTCTCGGGAGGCCCTTGTAGATGAGCAGTTCTTC. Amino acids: CASSSREALVDEQFF.

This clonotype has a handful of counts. The chain's CDR3 is CASSRRDSGYGYTF. The CDR3 DNA reads as TGCGCCAGCAGCCGTCGGGACAGTGGGTATGGCTACACCTTC. The J gene is TRBJ1-2, the V gene TRBV5-1, with TRBD1 identical over 7 bases. CDR1 and CDR2 from the germline V gene are SGHRS and YFSETQ. This CDR3 has 14 residues. Germline trimming cut 4 bases from V and 5 bases from J; bases unmatched to any gene: 8.

As DNA, the CDR3 is TGCGCCAGCAGTCATTCCGGGACAAGGGCGACAGATACGCAGTATTTT. Its protein is CASSHSGTRATDTQYF. The genes are TRBV23-1 and TRBJ2-3; D is possibly TRBD1 (6 bases). Being an ORF, TRBV23-1 has a function that is uncertain. V was cut by 3 bases and J by 3 bases, with 16 bases left in between. This CDR3 has 16 amino acids.

CDR3 coding DNA: TGTGCCAGCAGCTTATTCTCAGCGGGAGTAAGAGAGACCCAGTACTTC. As protein: CASSLFSAGVRETQYF. V and J are TRBV5-4 and TRBJ2-5; TRBD2 agrees at 8 bases. V shed 2 bases and J 4 bases; nucleotides not matched to a gene: 10. This CDR3 contains 16 residues. Germline CDR1 is SGHNT and CDR2 is YYREEE (reference sequence). Supplemented by reference TRBV5-4 and TRBJ2-5, the full variable domain reads ETGVTQSPTHLIKTRGQQVTLRCSSQSGHNTVSWYQQALGQGPQFIFQYYREEENGRGNFPPRFSGLQFPNYSSELNVNALELDDSALYLCASSLFSAGVRETQYFGPGTRLLVL.

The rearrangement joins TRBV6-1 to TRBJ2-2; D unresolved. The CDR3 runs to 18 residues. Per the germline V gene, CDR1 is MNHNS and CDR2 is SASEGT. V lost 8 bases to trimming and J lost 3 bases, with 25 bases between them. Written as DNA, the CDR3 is TGTGCCAGCTTCCCCTGGCATAGAGGCGAATTCGACACCGGGGAGCTGTTTTTT. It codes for CASFPWHRGEFDTGELFF.

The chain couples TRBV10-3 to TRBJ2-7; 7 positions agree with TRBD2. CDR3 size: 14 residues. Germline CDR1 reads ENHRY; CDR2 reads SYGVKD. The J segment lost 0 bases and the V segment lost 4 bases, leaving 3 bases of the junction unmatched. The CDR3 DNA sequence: TGTGCCATCAGTGGGGAGGGAGGCTCCTACGAGCAGTACTTC. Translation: CAISGEGGSYEQYF.

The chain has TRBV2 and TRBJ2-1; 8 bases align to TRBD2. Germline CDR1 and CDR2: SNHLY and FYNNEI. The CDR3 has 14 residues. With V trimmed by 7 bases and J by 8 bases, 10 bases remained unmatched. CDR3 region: CASNLLAGRDEQFF. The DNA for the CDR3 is TGTGCCAGCAATTTGTTAGCGGGAAGGGATGAGCAGTTCTTC.